The TCR beta chain under discussion was sequenced for a study of PD-L1 blockade in urothelial cancer. Turning to the study itself: Prior exposure to chemotherapy in patients amounted to 0 to 3 regimens received. At 3 weeks (second dose) and 6 weeks after starting treatment, blood was analyzed. There were a median of roughly 140,000 T cells in blood samples. Findings and caveats of the study: TCR clonality was measured in pretreatment peripheral blood. Clonality below the median predicted better survival.

This clone came up a few times. Its antigen remains unidentified. Trimming cost V 4 bases and J 5 bases; bases outside gene matches: 6. CDR1 SGHNT and CDR2 YYREEE come from the germline V gene (reference sequence). The CDR3 contains 15 residues. The method was immunoSEQ multiplex PCR; TCRdb's version includes in-frame clones alone and lacks a portion of them. The sample records about 100,000 clones, roughly nine tenths being singletons. Sequencing was performed on PBMCs, taken around atezolizumab (anti-PD-L1) treatment. V gene TRBV5-4 combines with J gene TRBJ2-5; TRBD1 matches at 12 bases. The receptor comes from a woman aged 80 or over with urothelial cancer. The CDR3 bases are TGTGCCAGCAGCCAGGGACAGGGGGCAGGTGAGACCCAGTACTTC. Its translation: CASSQGQGAGETQYF.